What follows are 31 T cell receptor beta chains derived from one specimen sequenced in a study of OX40 agonist ivuxolimab in advanced cancers. This table comes from immunoSEQ multiplex PCR, and its TCRdb copy is limited to in-frame clones, with some not included. This table holds about 30,000 clones, 84% found once. This sample comprised CD4+ or CD8+ T cells sorted from blood, obtained in a trial of the OX40 agonist ivuxolimab. These receptors were taken from an adult with an advanced solid tumor such as melanoma, head and neck, liver or kidney cancer.

There are a few counts of this clone. The CDR3 DNA sequence: TGTGCCAGCAGTTTCAGGGGCGCGGGTACTGAAGCTTTCTTT. Its protein product is CASSFRGAGTEAFF. The V gene is TRBV6-1, the J gene TRBJ1-1; TRBD1 might be the D (6 bases). The CDR3 contains 14 residues. V lost 5 bases to trimming and J lost 5 bases, with 15 bases between them. Per the germline V gene, CDR1 is MNHNS and CDR2 is SASEGT.

The chain links TRBV4-1 to TRBJ1-2; unclear D gene. The V gene lost 4 bases and the J gene lost 4 bases, with 19 bases spanning the gap. In germline, CDR1 is MGHRA, CDR2 YSYEKL. This CDR3 contains 16 residues. The CDR3 protein is CASSPHGGQTSYGYTF. DNA of the CDR3: TGCGCCAGCAGCCCTCACGGCGGGCAGACCTCCTATGGCTACACCTTC.

V is TRBV6-5 and J is TRBJ2-5, with 11 bases identical to TRBD2. Germline CDR1 MNHEY, CDR2 SVGAGI. V trimming: 6 bases; J trimming: 3 bases; junction bases outside the gene matches: 6. The CDR3 is 15 residues long. The CDR3 nucleotides are TGTGCCAGCAGCCCACTAGCGGGAGTAGAAGAGACCCAGTACTTC. The encoded protein is CASSPLAGVEETQYF.

The rearrangement joins TRBV30 to TRBJ2-3; 7 bases line up with TRBD1. The CDR3 is 13 amino acids. The V gene's germline CDR1 is GTSNPN and CDR2 SVGIG (reference sequence). Unmatched junction bases numbered 4, after V lost 1 base and J lost 6 bases. The CDR3: CAWSERGRDTQYF. The CDR3 nucleotides are TGTGCCTGGAGTGAAAGGGGGCGTGATACGCAGTATTTT.

This chain joins TRBV6-5 and TRBJ1-5, with D perhaps matching TRBD1 (5 bases). Deletions cut 8 bases from V and 7 bases from J, with 18 bases between. This CDR3 has 14 amino acids. Germline assignment: CDR1 MNHEY and CDR2 SVGAGI. In DNA, the CDR3 is TGTGCCAGCCGGAATTTGGGGGGTGGGCAGCCCCAGCATTTT. Encoded protein: CASRNLGGGQPQHF.

The genes are TRBV6-5 and TRBJ1-1; D is unresolved. This CDR3 is 13 amino acids long. V lost 5 bases and J 4 bases, leaving 11 bases between the germline ends. Germline V lookup: CDR1 MNHEY, CDR2 SVGAGI. Here the CDR3 reads CASSRRETTEAFF. The CDR3 DNA reads TGTGCCAGCAGTCGACGGGAGACCACTGAAGCTTTCTTT.

The V call is TRBV5-3, the J call TRBJ2-2; 10 nucleotides line up with TRBD1. TRBV5-3 is an open reading frame, and its role is uncertain. The CDR3 is 18 residues long. The junction had 13 bases not matched to a gene; V was cut back by 3 bases and J by 5 bases. DNA for the CDR3: TGTGCCAGAAGCTACCCGGCCAGGGACAGGGGTCTGACCGGGGAGCTGTTTTTT. It encodes CARSYPARDRGLTGELFF.

The chain is built from TRBV7-9 and TRBJ1-4, with 8 bases identical to TRBD1. The V gene's germline CDR1 is SEHNR and CDR2 FQNEAQ (reference sequence). The CDR3 totals 14 residues. The ends lost 7 bases at V and 8 bases at J; junction bases unmatched: 9. This CDR3 reads CASIGDRGNEKLFF. CDR3 DNA: TGTGCCAGCATCGGAGACAGGGGTAACGAAAAACTGTTTTTT.

The chain combines TRBV5-6 with TRBJ1-2; 9 nucleotides align to TRBD1. The CDR3 sequence is 14 residues long. The germline V gene encodes CDR1 SGHDT and CDR2 YYEEEE. With V trimmed by 5 bases and J by 3 bases, 5 bases remained unmatched. The CDR3 is CASRKTGGDYGYTF. In DNA form, the CDR3 reads TGTGCCAGCAGGAAGACAGGGGGTGACTATGGCTACACCTTC. The whole variable domain, filled in from reference TRBV5-6 and TRBJ1-2, reads DAGVTQSPTHLIKTRGQQVTLRCSPKSGHDTVSWYQQALGQGPQFIFQYYEEEERQRGNFPDRFSGHQFPNYSSELNVNALLLGDSALYLCASRKTGGDYGYTFGSGTRLTVV.

The chain is built from TRBV6-5 and TRBJ2-2; 9 bases agree with TRBD2. CDR3 size: 14 residues. The V gene's germline CDR1 is MNHEY and CDR2 SVGAGI. The junction had 4 bases not matched to a gene; V was cut back by 5 bases and J by 6 bases. CDR3 in DNA: TGTGCCAGCAGTGGGGGACTAGCCGCCGGGGAGCTGTTTTTT. This encodes CASSGGLAAGELFF.

The rearrangement joins TRBV2 to TRBJ1-2; 8 positions match TRBD1. In germline, CDR1 is SNHLY, CDR2 FYNNEI. The V segment lost 10 bases and the J segment 6 bases; nucleotides outside the gene matches: 4. The length of the CDR3 is 11 residues. This CDR3 reads CAIRTGHGYTF. The DNA for the CDR3 is TGTGCCATCCGGACAGGGCATGGCTACACCTTC.

The rearrangement joins TRBV4-2 to TRBJ1-5, with D possibly being TRBD1 (5 bases). Germline values: CDR1 LGHNA, CDR2 YNFKEQ. The CDR3 extends over 16 amino acids. Between the trimmed V and J ends, which lost 6 bases and 3 bases, there was a span of 18 bases. CDR3 protein: CASSPMAGLNNQPQHF. CDR3 nucleotide sequence: TGTGCCAGCAGTCCAATGGCGGGACTGAACAATCAGCCCCAGCATTTT.

The rearrangement joins TRBV4-1 to TRBJ2-4; TRBD2 matches at 11 bases. Germline trimming cut 5 bases from V and 0 bases from J; bases unmatched to any gene: 6. This CDR3 region has 17 residues. Germline loops: CDR1 MGHRA, CDR2 YSYEKL. The CDR3 reads CASSIRLAGLAKNIQYF. CDR3 coding DNA: TGCGCCAGCAGCATCCGACTAGCGGGATTAGCCAAAAACATTCAGTACTTC.

This chain links TRBV28 with TRBJ1-2; the match to TRBD1 covers 12 bases. The germline CDR1 and CDR2 sequences are MDHEN and SYDVKM. The J segment lost 7 bases and the V segment lost 5 bases, leaving 8 bases of the junction unmatched. This CDR3 has 15 amino acids. The CDR3 sequence: CASSPRDRGLSGYTF. CDR3 bases: TGTGCCAGCAGTCCGAGGGACAGGGGGCTGAGTGGCTACACCTTC.

This clone is classed as medium-sized. Written as DNA, the CDR3 is TGTGCCAGCAGTCCTAACTATGGCTACACCTTC. The encoded protein is CASSPNYGYTF. The chain is built from TRBV2 and TRBJ1-2, with D unclear. The CDR3 is 11 residues long. CDR1 is SNHLY and CDR2 is FYNNEI in the germline V gene. V lost 5 bases to trimming and J lost 0 bases, with 1 base between them.

V and J are TRBV19 and TRBJ1-2; tentatively, D is TRBD1 (5 bases). The V end lost 7 bases, the J end lost 8 bases, and 14 bases lay between the germline ends. The CDR3 has 12 residues. Germline V CDR1 and CDR2: LNHDA, SQIVND (reference sequence). DNA for the CDR3: TGTGCCAGTAACCACGGGGCGGCCGGCTACACCTTC. It is translated as CASNHGAAGYTF.

This clone was found a few times. J is TRBJ2-1 and V is TRBV4-3; D is uncertain. Trimming took 0 bases from V and 0 from J, leaving 9 bases between them. This CDR3 spans 16 amino acids. The germline gives CDR1 LGHNA, CDR2 YSLEER. The CDR3 nucleotides are TGCGCCAGCAGCCAAGAAGACCTGAGCTCCTACAATGAGCAGTTCTTC. It is translated as CASSQEDLSSYNEQFF.

This chain links TRBV7-2 with TRBJ2-1; D is perhaps TRBD2 (6 bases). Germline CDR1 SGHTA, CDR2 FQGNSA. Trimming took 1 base from V and 7 from J, leaving 11 bases between them. The CDR3 contains 14 residues. CDR3 bases: TGTGCCAGCAGCTTAGTCGAGGAGGGGAATGAGCAGTTCTTC. Translation gives CASSLVEEGNEQFF. The whole variable domain, remainder taken from reference TRBV7-2 and TRBJ2-1, is GAGVSQSPSNKVTEKGKDVELRCDPISGHTALYWYRQSLGQGLEFLIYFQGNSAPDKSGLPSDRFSAERTGGSVSTLTIQRTQQEDSAVYLCASSLVEEGNEQFFGPGTRLTVL.

V gene TRBV27 combines with J gene TRBJ1-2; 8 bases map to TRBD1. The CDR3 totals 14 residues. Unmatched junction bases numbered 5, after V lost 4 bases and J lost 4 bases. CDR1 and CDR2 from the germline V gene are MNHEY and SMNVEV (reference sequence). CDR3 sequence: CASSSSTGGYGYTF. The CDR3 coding sequence is TGTGCCAGCAGTTCATCCACAGGGGGCTATGGCTACACCTTC.

The chain recombines TRBV7-8 with TRBJ1-2, with D uncertain. The ends were cut back, 5 bases at V and 9 bases at J, with 10 bases in the middle. The germline CDR1 and CDR2 sequences are SGHVS and FQNEAQ. The CDR3 has 11 amino acids. The CDR3 reads CASSDPTSYTF. Here the CDR3 DNA reads TGTGCCAGCAGCGATCCGACCAGCTACACCTTC.

V and J are TRBV5-6 and TRBJ2-7; maybe TRBD1 (5 bases). The germline V gene encodes CDR1 SGHDT and CDR2 YYEEEE. V was shortened by 0 bases and J by 9 bases, with 16 bases between the two germline ends. The length of the CDR3 is 14 residues. CDR3 in amino acids: CASSLGTRAVLQYF. As DNA, the CDR3 is TGTGCCAGCAGCTTGGGGACAAGGGCGGTCCTGCAGTACTTC.

The rearrangement joins TRBV19 to TRBJ1-3; D is unresolved. Germline V gives CDR1 LNHDA, CDR2 SQIVND (reference sequence). V gave up 6 bases and J gave up 3 bases, with 3 bases separating them. This CDR3 contains 11 residues. As DNA, the CDR3 is TGTGCCAGTAGGTTTGGAAACACCATATATTTT. Residues: CASRFGNTIYF.

The V and J genes are TRBV6-6 and TRBJ2-2; TRBD2 agrees at 15 bases. From germline, CDR1 is MNHNY and CDR2 SVGAGI (reference sequence). V gave up 10 bases and J gave up 7 bases; unmatched junction bases: 7. The CDR3 sequence is 15 residues long. The CDR3, as DNA: TGTGCCATAGGACTAGCGGGAGGGCCTGACGGGGAGCTGTTTTTT. Its protein is CAIGLAGGPDGELFF.

This rearrangement joins TRBV27 to TRBJ1-1; 9 bases match TRBD1. Germline CDR1 reads MNHEY; CDR2 reads SMNVEV (reference sequence). The CDR3 spans 15 residues. V dropped 3 bases and J dropped 3; count of bases not matched to a gene: 5. The CDR3 DNA is TGTGCCAGCAGTTTCGGGACAGGGAGGTACACTGAAGCTTTCTTT. Amino acid sequence: CASSFGTGRYTEAFF.

The rearrangement uses TRBV19 and TRBJ1-3; D is unresolved. Germline values: CDR1 LNHDA, CDR2 SQIVND (reference sequence). This CDR3 spans 13 amino acids. Trimming stripped 5 bases from V and 2 bases from J, with 7 bases between. For the CDR3, the DNA is TGTGCCAGTAGTGGGGATGCTGGAAACACCATATATTTT. This codes for CASSGDAGNTIYF.

The V and J genes are TRBV25-1 and TRBJ2-1; no clear D gene. The V end was cut by 3 bases, the J end by 9 bases, with 6 bases between. This CDR3 is 11 amino acids long. Looked up from germline, CDR1 is MGHDK and CDR2 is SYGVNS. In nucleotides, the CDR3 is TGTGCCAGCAGTGAGCTGACTGAGCAGTTCTTC. Its protein product is CASSELTEQFF.

The J gene is TRBJ2-4, the V gene TRBV21-1; the table assigns TRBD2, which was not confirmed against the DNA. TRBV21-1 is deemed a pseudogene. This CDR3 is 22 amino acids long. The CDR3 coding sequence is TGTGCCAGCAGCAAAGTTTTGGTTCGGGGGTCCTACCCTAAACTAGCCAAAAACATTCAGTACTTC. Its protein product is CASSKVLVRGSYPKLAKNIQYF.

The chain recombines TRBV27 with TRBJ2-7; 7 nucleotides match TRBD2. The CDR3 sequence is 15 residues long. Per germline, CDR1 MNHEY and CDR2 SMNVEV (reference sequence). The junction had 4 bases not matched to a gene; V was cut back by 2 bases and J by 0 bases. The DNA for the CDR3 is TGTGCCAGCAGTTTAAAATCGGGAGGCTCCTACGAGCAGTACTTC. Encoded protein: CASSLKSGGSYEQYF.

The V and J genes are TRBV9 and TRBJ1-1, with 8 bases lining up with TRBD1. Looked up from germline, CDR1 is SGDLS and CDR2 is YYNGEE. V trimming: 3 bases; J trimming: 4 bases; junction bases outside the gene matches: 11. The CDR3 sequence is 16 residues long. The CDR3 loop is CASSEPSQGVATEAFF. The CDR3 bases are TGTGCCAGCAGCGAGCCCTCACAGGGGGTAGCCACTGAAGCTTTCTTT. Full variable domain (missing parts from reference TRBV9 and TRBJ1-1): DSGVTQTPKHLITATGQRVTLRCSPRSGDLSVYWYQQSLDQGLQFLIQYYNGEERAKGNILERFSAQQFPDLHSELNLSSLELGDSALYFCASSEPSQGVATEAFFGQGTRLTVV.

The V call is TRBV28, the J call TRBJ2-2, with TRBD2 matching 15 bases. The CDR3 is 17 residues long. Per the germline V gene, CDR1 is MDHEN and CDR2 is SYDVKM. Trimming cost V 3 bases and J 4 bases; bases outside gene matches: 3. CDR3 nucleotide sequence: TGTGCCAGCAGTTTCTCGGGACTAGCGGGGGGCACCGGGGAGCTGTTTTTT. This encodes CASSFSGLAGGTGELFF.

This clone appeared a few times. The chain uses TRBV15 and TRBJ2-3, with D unclear. This CDR3 has 16 amino acids. Germline V gene sequence: CDR1 LNHNV, CDR2 YYDKDF (reference sequence). V gave up 1 base and J gave up 0 bases, with 11 bases separating them. Written as DNA, the CDR3 is TGTGCCACCAGCAGAGGAGGTCCTGCTAGCACAGATACGCAGTATTTT. It translates to CATSRGGPASTDTQYF. Looking up the rest from reference TRBV15 and TRBJ2-3 gives the full variable domain: DAMVIQNPRYQVTQFGKPVTLSCSQTLNHNVMYWYQQKSSQAPKLLFHYYDKDFNNEADTPDNFQSRRPNTSFCFLDIRSPGLGDTAMYLCATSRGGPASTDTQYFGPGTRLTVL.